The present T cell receptor (beta chain) was sequenced within a study of post-analysis software for immune sequencing data. General study results and limits: TRBV5-6, TRBV5-1 and TRBV20-1 belonged to a set of a handful of TRBV segments that were more frequent in patients than controls.

Unique molecular identifiers were built into the TCR beta cDNA libraries. TCRdb re-derived calls from the PCR reads in MiXCR, one entry per CDR3 protein. The data show roughly 620,000 distinct CDR3 sequences, around 44% seen once. In regard to this clonotype: Its antigen is still unknown.

The CDR3 consists of 16 residues. Per the germline V gene, CDR1 is LNHDA and CDR2 is SQIVND (reference sequence). V gave up 3 bases and J gave up 2 bases; unmatched junction bases: 4. This TCR came from a girl between 10 and 17 years old with multiple sclerosis. What was sequenced was blood. The chain links TRBV19 to TRBJ1-1, with 12 positions matching TRBD1. The CDR3 spells CASSMRDRGRNTEAFF. CDR3 in DNA: TGTGCCAGTAGTATGAGGGACAGGGGGCGAAACACTGAAGCTTTCTTT.